This T cell receptor beta chain was sequenced for a study of graft-versus-host responses after intestinal transplantation. V was cut by 1 base and J by 4 bases, with 10 bases left in between. CDR3 size: 14 residues. CDR1 and CDR2 (germline): MNHNS, SASEGT. With regard to this clone: Its antigen is unidentified.

TCRdb's table, derived via immunoSEQ multiplex PCR, lists solely in-frame clones and lacks some. The data show about 110,000 clones, about 92% seen once. The source of this sequence is a human donor who was the organ donor for an intestinal transplant. The chain uses TRBV6-1 and TRBJ1-2, with a weak D call TRBD1 (5 bases). The sample here was unstimulated CD4+ T cells sorted from spleen or lymph node cells, taken before transplant. CDR3 in DNA: TGTGCCAGCAGTGAAGTTATGGGGGGCTATGGCTACACCTTC. Protein: CASSEVMGGYGYTF.